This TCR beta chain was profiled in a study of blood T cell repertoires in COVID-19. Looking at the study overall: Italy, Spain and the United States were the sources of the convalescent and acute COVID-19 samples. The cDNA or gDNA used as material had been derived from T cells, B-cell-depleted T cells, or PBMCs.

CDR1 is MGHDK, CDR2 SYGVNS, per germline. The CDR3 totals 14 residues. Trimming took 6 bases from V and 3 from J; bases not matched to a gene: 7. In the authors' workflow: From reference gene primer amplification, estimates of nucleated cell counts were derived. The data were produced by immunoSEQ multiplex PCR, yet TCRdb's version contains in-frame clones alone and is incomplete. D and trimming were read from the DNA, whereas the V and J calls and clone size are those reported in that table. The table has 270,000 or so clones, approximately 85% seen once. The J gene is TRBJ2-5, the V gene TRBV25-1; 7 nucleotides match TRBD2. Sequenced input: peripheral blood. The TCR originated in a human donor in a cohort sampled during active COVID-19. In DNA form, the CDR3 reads TGTGCCAGCAGAAGCGGGACTCGAAAAGAGACCCAGTACTTC. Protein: CASRSGTRKETQYF.